Listed below are T cell receptor beta chains from one sample, sequenced in a study of T-cell reconstitution after alpha-beta-depleted transplantation in children. TCRdb used MiXCR to reprocess the PCR reads, holding one entry per CDR3 protein. The table records 200,000 to 250,000 distinct CDR3 sequences, less than 9% of them present only once. Sequenced here: PBMCs, mostly from graft donor cells, sampled 180 days after TCRalphabeta/CD19-depleted stem cell transplant. These receptors originate from a male patient younger than 18 who had a stem cell transplant for acute lymphoblastic leukemia, so the T cells may come from the graft donor. Both conserved end residues are trimmed from each CDR3. Each record gives: clone size, V gene, J gene, CDR3 protein. Clone size is stated in some rows and not others, as once, few, many or a class when expanded.

many	TRBV4-2	TRBJ2-7	ASSQDANYEQY
many	TRBV27	TRBJ2-7	ASSWTPGYEQY
many	TRBV12-3/TRBV12-4	TRBJ2-7	ASSRQVPYEQY
many	TRBV7-2	TRBJ1-2	ASSSSGLGALNGYT
many	TRBV28	TRBJ1-5	ASSPVPGQGRYRNQPQH
few	TRBV4-2	TRBJ2-5	ASSQELAGEEKTQY
many	TRBV10-3	TRBJ2-5	AISGDTQETQY
many	TRBV11-2	TRBJ2-7	ASSLSGTGGYEQY
many	TRBV25-1	TRBJ2-3	ASSEFRWGDTQY
many	TRBV29-1	TRBJ2-4	SVSGQGSMSLAKNIQY
many	TRBV5-1	TRBJ2-3	ASSLAKAGGITDTQY
many	TRBV7-6	TRBJ2-5	ASSLEAGQETQY
many	TRBV3-1	TRBJ2-7	ASSQELGTIGEQY
many	TRBV5-1	TRBJ2-5	ASSFGRGYETQY
many	TRBV20-1	TRBJ1-2	SASIGWRSYGYT
few	TRBV5-1	TRBJ2-1	ASRPRGDDEQF
many	TRBV18	TRBJ1-5	ASSPLDRVVSNQPQH
many	TRBV7-9	TRBJ2-1	ASSPRDYRNEQF
many	TRBV4-1	TRBJ2-7	ASSRPGPSSYEQY
many	TRBV7-2	TRBJ2-3	ASSPSGSWTQY
.	TRBV6-5	TRBJ2-5	ASGMHQETQY
many	TRBV29-1	TRBJ1-1	SVDRGSTEAF